These 14 T cell receptor beta chains were all obtained from the same sample, sequenced in a study of cytomegalovirus exposure and HLA in healthy donors. PCR primers comprised 60 Vbeta and 13 Jbeta primers. Libraries were prepared by immunoSEQ multiplex PCR; TCRdb keeps only in-frame clonotypes and omits some of them. This table holds approximately 71,000 clones. The sample taken for sequencing was PBMCs. These receptors all stem from a female donor in good health and CMV-seropositive.

The CDR3 reads CASWTGGSGNQPQHF. The CDR3 nucleotides read TGTGCCAGCTGGACAGGGGGCAGTGGCAATCAGCCCCAGCATTTT. V gene TRBV6-1 combines with J gene TRBJ1-5; 11 bases fit TRBD1. Looked up from germline, CDR1 is MNHNS and CDR2 is SASEGT. With V trimmed by 8 bases and J by 2 bases, 5 bases remained unmatched. The CDR3 extends over 15 amino acids.

This chain links TRBV2 with TRBJ2-7; 9 bases agree with TRBD1. The germline V gene encodes CDR1 SNHLY and CDR2 FYNNEI. J was trimmed by 4 bases and V by 3 bases; bases with no gene match: 7. This CDR3 spans 15 amino acids. CDR3 protein: CASSEMGQGQYEQYF. In nucleotides, the CDR3 is TGTGCCAGCAGTGAGATGGGACAGGGTCAGTACGAGCAGTACTTC.

The V call is TRBV2, the J call TRBJ2-7, with TRBD1 matching over 10 bases. This CDR3 is 14 amino acids long. Germline V gene data show CDR1 as SNHLY and CDR2 as FYNNEI. Trimming cost V 6 bases and J 1 base; bases outside gene matches: 3. CDR3 in DNA: TGTGCCAGCAGAGGGGGACAGGGGTCCTACGAGCAGTACTTC. It specifies CASRGGQGSYEQYF.

V is TRBV15 and J is TRBJ2-7, with D perhaps matching TRBD2 (5 bases). This CDR3 has 14 amino acids. V lost 3 bases and J lost 0, with 9 bases in between. In germline, CDR1 is LNHNV, CDR2 YYDKDF (reference sequence). Written as DNA, the CDR3 is TGTGCCACCAGCAGCGATGGGAGCTCCTACGAGCAGTACTTC. It is translated as CATSSDGSSYEQYF.

The rearrangement links TRBV5-8 to TRBJ1-5; D is perhaps TRBD1 (5 bases). The CDR3 extends over 13 amino acids. The V end lost 4 bases, the J end lost 4 bases, and 9 bases lay between the germline ends. Per germline, CDR1 SGHTS and CDR2 YDEGEE. The CDR3 protein is CASSKQANQPQHF. As DNA, the CDR3 is TGTGCCAGCAGCAAACAGGCGAATCAGCCCCAGCATTTT.

CDR3 in DNA: TGCGCCAGCAGCGTAAAAGTCACAGGGGGCCATGAGCAGTTCTTC. Translation: CASSVKVTGGHEQFF. The chain combines TRBV4-1 with TRBJ2-1, with 9 bases lining up with TRBD1. Unmatched junction bases numbered 10, after V lost 5 bases and J lost 8 bases. This CDR3 has 15 amino acids. Germline values: CDR1 MGHRA, CDR2 YSYEKL.

The chain joins TRBV18 to TRBJ1-5, with D perhaps TRBD1 (6 bases). In germline, CDR1 is KGHSH, CDR2 LQKENI. The V end was cut by 1 base, the J end by 2 bases, with 6 bases between. CDR3 length: 14 residues. The CDR3 region has the DNA TGTGCCAGCTCACCACAGGGGGGCAATCAGCCCCAGCATTTT. This encodes CASSPQGGNQPQHF.

V gene TRBV9 combines with J gene TRBJ1-2; 11 nucleotides match TRBD1. The trim removed 0 bases at V and 8 bases at J, leaving 6 bases unmatched. The CDR3 runs to 15 residues. Looked up from germline, CDR1 is SGDLS and CDR2 is YYNGEE. DNA of the CDR3: TGTGCCAGCAGCGTAGCAGGACAGGGGGCATGGGGCTACACCTTC. As protein: CASSVAGQGAWGYTF.

V is TRBV6-6 and J is TRBJ2-7; 8 bases map to TRBD1. The trim removed 4 bases at V and 1 base at J, leaving 3 bases unmatched. CDR3 size: 14 residues. Germline V gene data show CDR1 as MNHNY and CDR2 as SVGAGI (reference sequence). CDR3 DNA sequence: TGTGCCAGCAGTTCACAGGGGGGATCCTACGAGCAGTACTTC. Translation gives CASSSQGGSYEQYF.

The rearrangement uses TRBV11-2 and TRBJ2-2; 14 bases line up with TRBD2. The germline gives CDR1 SGHAT, CDR2 FQNNGV. With V trimmed by 5 bases and J by 8 bases, 7 bases remained unmatched. The CDR3 runs to 16 residues. The CDR3 DNA is TGTGCCAGCAGCCCAAGACTAGCGGGGGGGCGAGGGGAGCTGTTTTTT. It yields the protein CASSPRLAGGRGELFF.

The chain couples TRBV7-9 to TRBJ2-7; D gene ambiguous. This CDR3 is 14 amino acids long. Trimming shortened V by 2 bases and J by 2 bases, and 10 bases separated the two germline ends. Germline CDR1 is SEHNR and CDR2 is FQNEAQ (reference sequence). The CDR3 loop is CASSLFDGAYEQYF. The CDR3 bases are TGTGCCAGCAGCTTATTCGACGGAGCCTACGAGCAGTACTTC.

This chain uses TRBV18 with TRBJ2-7; TRBD2 matches 10 bases. J was trimmed by 2 bases and V by 0 bases; bases with no gene match: 7. CDR3 size: 17 residues. Germline CDR1 KGHSH, CDR2 LQKENI. For the CDR3, the DNA is TGTGCCAGCTCACCACCGGGTCTAGCGGGGGTCCCCTACGAGCAGTACTTC. As protein: CASSPPGLAGVPYEQYF.

The V and J genes are TRBV23-1 and TRBJ2-1; D may be TRBD2 (7 bases). TRBV23-1 is labeled an ORF, and its function is uncertain. The CDR3 loop spans 13 amino acids. V lost 9 bases, J lost 7 bases, and 16 bases lay in between. The CDR3 loop reads CASPRGRGNEQFF. The CDR3 bases are TGCGCCAGTCCAAGAGGGAGGGGGAATGAGCAGTTCTTC.

The rearrangement uses TRBV18 and TRBJ1-6; D remains unclear. The CDR3 is 13 residues long. CDR1 and CDR2 from the germline V gene are KGHSH and LQKENI. V was cut by 4 bases and J by 4 bases, with 5 bases left in between. For the CDR3, the DNA is TGTGCCAGCTCACTTCGGTATAATTCACCCCTCCACTTT. Translation gives CASSLRYNSPLHF. Filled out from reference TRBV18 and TRBJ1-6, the complete variable domain reads NAGVMQNPRHLVRRRGQEARLRCSPMKGHSHVYWYRQLPEEGLKFMVYLQKENIIDESGMPKERFSAEFPKEGPSILRIQQVVRGDSAAYFCASSLRYNSPLHFGNGTRLTVT.